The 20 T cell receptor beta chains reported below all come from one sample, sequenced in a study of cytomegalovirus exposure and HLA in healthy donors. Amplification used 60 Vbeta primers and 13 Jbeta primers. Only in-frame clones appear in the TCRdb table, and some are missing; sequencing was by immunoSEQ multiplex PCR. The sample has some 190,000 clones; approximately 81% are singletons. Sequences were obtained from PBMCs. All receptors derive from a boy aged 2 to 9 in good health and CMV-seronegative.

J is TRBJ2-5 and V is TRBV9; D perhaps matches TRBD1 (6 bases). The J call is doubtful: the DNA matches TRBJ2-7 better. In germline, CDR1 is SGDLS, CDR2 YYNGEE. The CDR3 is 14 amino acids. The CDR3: CASSVDGQTYEQYF. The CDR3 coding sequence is TGTGCCAGCAGCGTGGACGGACAGACCTACGAGCAGTACTTC.

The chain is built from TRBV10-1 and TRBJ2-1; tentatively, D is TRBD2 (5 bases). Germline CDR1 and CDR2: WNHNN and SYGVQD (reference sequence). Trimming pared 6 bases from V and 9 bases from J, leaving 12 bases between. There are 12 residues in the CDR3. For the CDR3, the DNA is TGCGCCAGCAGCCCAGGCGGGCCTGAGCAGTTCTTC. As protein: CASSPGGPEQFF.

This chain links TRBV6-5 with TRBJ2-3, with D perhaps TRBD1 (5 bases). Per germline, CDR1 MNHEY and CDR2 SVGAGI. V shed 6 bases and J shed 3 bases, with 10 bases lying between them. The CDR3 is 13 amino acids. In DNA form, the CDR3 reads TGTGCCAGCAGCCTCCGGACAACAGATACGCAGTATTTT. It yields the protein CASSLRTTDTQYF.

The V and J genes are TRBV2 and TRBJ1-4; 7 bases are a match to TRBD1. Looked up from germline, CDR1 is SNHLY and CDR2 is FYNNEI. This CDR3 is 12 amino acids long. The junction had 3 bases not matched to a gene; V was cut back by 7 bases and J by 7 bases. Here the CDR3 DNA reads TGTGCCAGCACCTACAGGGGTGAAAAACTGTTTTTT. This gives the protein CASTYRGEKLFF. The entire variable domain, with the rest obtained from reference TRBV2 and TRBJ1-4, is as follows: EPEVTQTPSHQVTQMGQEVILRCVPISNHLYFYWYRQILGQKVEFLVSFYNNEISEKSEIFDDQFSVERPDGSNFTLKIRSTKLEDSAMYFCASTYRGEKLFFGSGTQLSVL.

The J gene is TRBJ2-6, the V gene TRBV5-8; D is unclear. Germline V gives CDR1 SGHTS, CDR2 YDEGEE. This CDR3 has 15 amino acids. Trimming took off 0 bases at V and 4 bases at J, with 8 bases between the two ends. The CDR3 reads CASSLDGHGANVLTF. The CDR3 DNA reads TGTGCCAGCAGCTTGGACGGTCACGGGGCCAACGTCCTGACTTTC.

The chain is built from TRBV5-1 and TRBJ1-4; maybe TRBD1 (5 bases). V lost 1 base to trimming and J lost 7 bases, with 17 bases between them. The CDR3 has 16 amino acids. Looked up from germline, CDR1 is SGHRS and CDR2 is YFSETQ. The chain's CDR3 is CASSLSMGGRGEKLFF. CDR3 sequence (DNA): TGCGCCAGCAGCTTGTCGATGGGGGGGAGGGGTGAAAAACTGTTTTTT. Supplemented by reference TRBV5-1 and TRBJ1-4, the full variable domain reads KAGVTQTPRYLIKTRGQQVTLSCSPISGHRSVSWYQQTPGQGLQFLFEYFSETQRNKGNFPGRFSGRQFSNSRSEMNVSTLELGDSALYLCASSLSMGGRGEKLFFGSGTQLSVL.

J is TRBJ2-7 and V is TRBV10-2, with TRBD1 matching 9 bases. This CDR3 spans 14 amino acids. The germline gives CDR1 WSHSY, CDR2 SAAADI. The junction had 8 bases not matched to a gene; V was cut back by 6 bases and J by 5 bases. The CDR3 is CASSPRTGEDEQYV. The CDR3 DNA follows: TGCGCCAGCAGCCCTCGGACAGGGGAGGACGAGCAGTACGTC.

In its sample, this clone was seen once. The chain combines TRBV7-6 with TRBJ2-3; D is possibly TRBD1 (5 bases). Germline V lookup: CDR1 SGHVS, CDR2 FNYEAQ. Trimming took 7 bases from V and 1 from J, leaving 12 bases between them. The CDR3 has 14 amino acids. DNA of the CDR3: TGTGCCAGCAAGCGTGACAGAGGCACAGATACGCAGTATTTT. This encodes CASKRDRGTDTQYF.

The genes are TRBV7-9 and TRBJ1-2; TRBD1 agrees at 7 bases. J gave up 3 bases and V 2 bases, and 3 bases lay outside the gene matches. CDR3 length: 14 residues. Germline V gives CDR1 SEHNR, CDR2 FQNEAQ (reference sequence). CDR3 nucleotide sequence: TGTGCCAGCAGCTTACACGACAGGGACTATGGCTACACCTTC. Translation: CASSLHDRDYGYTF.

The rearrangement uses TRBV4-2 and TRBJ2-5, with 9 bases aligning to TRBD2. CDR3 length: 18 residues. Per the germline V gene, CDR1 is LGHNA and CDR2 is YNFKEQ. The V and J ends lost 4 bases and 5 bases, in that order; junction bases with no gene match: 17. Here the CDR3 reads CASSRAGLAGWDGETQYF. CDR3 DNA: TGTGCCAGCAGCCGCGCAGGGCTAGCGGGGTGGGACGGGGAGACCCAGTACTTC.

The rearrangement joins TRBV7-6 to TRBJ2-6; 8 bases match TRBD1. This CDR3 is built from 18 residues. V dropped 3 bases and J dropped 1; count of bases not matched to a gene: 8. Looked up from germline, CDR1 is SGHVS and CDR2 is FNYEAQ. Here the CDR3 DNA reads TGTGCCAGCAGCTTGTGGACAGGGTTTTTATCTGGGGCCAACGTCCTGACTTTC. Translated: CASSLWTGFLSGANVLTF.

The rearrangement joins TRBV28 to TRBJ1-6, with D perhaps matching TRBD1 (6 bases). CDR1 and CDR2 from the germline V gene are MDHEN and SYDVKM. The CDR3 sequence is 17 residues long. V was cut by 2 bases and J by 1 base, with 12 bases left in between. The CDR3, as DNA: TGTGCCAGCAGTTTACCCCACAGGGAATCCTATAATTCACCCCTCCACTTT. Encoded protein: CASSLPHRESYNSPLHF.

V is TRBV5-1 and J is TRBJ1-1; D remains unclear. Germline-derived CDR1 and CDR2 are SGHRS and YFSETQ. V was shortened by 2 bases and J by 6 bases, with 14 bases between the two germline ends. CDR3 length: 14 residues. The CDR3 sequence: CASSFSVREAEAFF. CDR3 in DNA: TGCGCCAGCAGCTTTAGTGTAAGGGAGGCTGAAGCTTTCTTT.

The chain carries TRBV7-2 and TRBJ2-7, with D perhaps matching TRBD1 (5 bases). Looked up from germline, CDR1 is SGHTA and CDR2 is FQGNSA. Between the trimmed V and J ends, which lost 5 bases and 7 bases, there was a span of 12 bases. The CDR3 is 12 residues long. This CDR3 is CASSPLGREQYF. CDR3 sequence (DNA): TGTGCCAGCAGCCCCCTGGGGCGGGAGCAGTACTTC.

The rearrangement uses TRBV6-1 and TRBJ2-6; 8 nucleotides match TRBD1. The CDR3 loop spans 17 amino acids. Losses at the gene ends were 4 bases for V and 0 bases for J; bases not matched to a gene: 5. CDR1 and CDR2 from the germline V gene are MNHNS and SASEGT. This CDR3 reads CASSAGTGSSGANVLTF. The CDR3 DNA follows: TGTGCCAGCAGTGCCGGGACAGGTAGCTCTGGGGCCAACGTCCTGACTTTC.

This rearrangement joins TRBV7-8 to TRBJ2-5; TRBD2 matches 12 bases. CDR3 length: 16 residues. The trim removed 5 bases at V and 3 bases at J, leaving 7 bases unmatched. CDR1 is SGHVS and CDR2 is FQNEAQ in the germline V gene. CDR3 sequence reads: CASSGRLAGAEETQYF. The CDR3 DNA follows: TGTGCCAGCAGCGGGCGACTAGCGGGGGCAGAAGAGACCCAGTACTTC.

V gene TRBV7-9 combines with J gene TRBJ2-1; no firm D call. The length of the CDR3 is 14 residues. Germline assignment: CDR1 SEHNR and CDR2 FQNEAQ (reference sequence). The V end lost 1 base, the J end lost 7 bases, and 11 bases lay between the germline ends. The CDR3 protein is CASSLESRLNEQFF. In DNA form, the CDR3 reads TGTGCCAGCAGCTTAGAGTCCAGGTTGAATGAGCAGTTCTTC.

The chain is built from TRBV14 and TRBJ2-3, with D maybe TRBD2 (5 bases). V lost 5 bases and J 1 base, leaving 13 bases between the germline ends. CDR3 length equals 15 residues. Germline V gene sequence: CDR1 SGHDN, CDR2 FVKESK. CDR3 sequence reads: CASSDVGMGTDTQYF. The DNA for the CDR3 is TGTGCCAGCAGCGATGTCGGGATGGGCACAGATACGCAGTATTTT.

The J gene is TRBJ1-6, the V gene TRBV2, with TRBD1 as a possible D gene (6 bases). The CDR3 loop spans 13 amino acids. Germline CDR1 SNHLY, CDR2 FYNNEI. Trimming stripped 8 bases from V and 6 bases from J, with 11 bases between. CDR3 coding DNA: TGTGCCAGCCGCCGGGACACTAATTCACCCCTCCACTTT. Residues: CASRRDTNSPLHF.

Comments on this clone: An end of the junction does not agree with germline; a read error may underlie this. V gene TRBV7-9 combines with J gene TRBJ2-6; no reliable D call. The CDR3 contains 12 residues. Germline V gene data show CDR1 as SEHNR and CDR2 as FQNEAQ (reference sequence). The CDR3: CSSQTGANVLTF. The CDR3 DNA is TGTTCCAGCCAGACTGGGGCCAACGTCCTGACTTTC.